This T cell receptor beta chain was identified in a study of blood T cell repertoires in COVID-19. Libraries were prepared by immunoSEQ multiplex PCR; TCRdb keeps only in-frame clonotypes and omits some of them. The sample lists roughly 76,000 clones, 87% seen once, with roughly a tenth in the top ten. CDR1 MNHNS and CDR2 SASEGT come from the germline V gene. Between the trimmed V and J ends, which lost 2 bases and 3 bases, there was a span of 7 bases. The CDR3 runs 13 residues. The source is a woman aged 18-29 years with acute or convalescent COVID-19. The gene calls are TRBV6-1 and TRBJ1-1; D ambiguous. Sequenced material: peripheral blood. CDR3: CASSELRDTEAFF. CDR3 nucleotide sequence: TGTGCCAGCAGTGAATTGAGGGACACTGAAGCTTTCTTT.